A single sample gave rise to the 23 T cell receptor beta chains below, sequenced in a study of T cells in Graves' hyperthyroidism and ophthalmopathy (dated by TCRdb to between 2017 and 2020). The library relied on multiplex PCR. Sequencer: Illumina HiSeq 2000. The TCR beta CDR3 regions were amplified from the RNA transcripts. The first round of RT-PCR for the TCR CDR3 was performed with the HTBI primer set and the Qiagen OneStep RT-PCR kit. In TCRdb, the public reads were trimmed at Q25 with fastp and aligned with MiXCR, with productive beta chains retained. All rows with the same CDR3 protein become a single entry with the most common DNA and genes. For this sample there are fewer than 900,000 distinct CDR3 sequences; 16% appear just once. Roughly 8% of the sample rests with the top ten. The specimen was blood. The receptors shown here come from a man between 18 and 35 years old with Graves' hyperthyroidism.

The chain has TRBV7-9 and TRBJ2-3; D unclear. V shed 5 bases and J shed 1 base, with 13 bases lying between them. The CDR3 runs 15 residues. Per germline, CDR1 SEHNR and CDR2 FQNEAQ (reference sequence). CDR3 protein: CASSAGSYRTDTQYF. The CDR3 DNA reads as TGTGCCAGCAGCGCCGGATCATACCGCACAGATACGCAGTATTTT.

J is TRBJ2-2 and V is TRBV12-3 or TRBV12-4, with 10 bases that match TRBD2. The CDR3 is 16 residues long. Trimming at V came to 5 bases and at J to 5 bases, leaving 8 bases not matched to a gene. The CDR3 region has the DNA TGTGCCAGCAGTCTGTCCCTAGCGGGAGAGACCGGGGAGCTGTTTTTT. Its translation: CASSLSLAGETGELFF.

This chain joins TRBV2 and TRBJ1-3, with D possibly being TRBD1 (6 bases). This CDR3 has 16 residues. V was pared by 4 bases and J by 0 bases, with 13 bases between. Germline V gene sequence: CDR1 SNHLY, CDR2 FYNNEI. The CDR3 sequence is CASSANQGSSGNTIYF. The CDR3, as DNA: TGTGCCAGCAGTGCGAACCAGGGGAGCTCTGGAAACACCATATATTTT.

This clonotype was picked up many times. CDR3 sequence: CATSDRQQETQYF. DNA for the CDR3: TGTGCCACCAGCGATCGGCAGCAAGAGACCCAGTACTTC. The chain links TRBV15 to TRBJ2-5, with unresolved D. CDR1 LNHNV and CDR2 YYDKDF come from the germline V gene (reference sequence). V lost 5 bases and J 2 bases, leaving 9 bases between the germline ends. The CDR3 length is 13 residues.

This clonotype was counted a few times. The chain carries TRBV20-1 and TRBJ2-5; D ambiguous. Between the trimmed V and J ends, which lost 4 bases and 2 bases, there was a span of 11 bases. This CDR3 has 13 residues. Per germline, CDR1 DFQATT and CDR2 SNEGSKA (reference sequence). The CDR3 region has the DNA TGCAGTGCTAAACTTGGCGGACAAGAGACCCAGTACTTC. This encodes CSAKLGGQETQYF.

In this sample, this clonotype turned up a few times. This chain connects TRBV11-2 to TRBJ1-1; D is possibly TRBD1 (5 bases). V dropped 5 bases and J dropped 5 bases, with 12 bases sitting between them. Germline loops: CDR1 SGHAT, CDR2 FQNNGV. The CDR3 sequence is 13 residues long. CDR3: CASSPPQVTEAFF. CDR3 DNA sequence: TGTGCCAGCAGCCCGCCACAGGTTACTGAAGCTTTCTTT.

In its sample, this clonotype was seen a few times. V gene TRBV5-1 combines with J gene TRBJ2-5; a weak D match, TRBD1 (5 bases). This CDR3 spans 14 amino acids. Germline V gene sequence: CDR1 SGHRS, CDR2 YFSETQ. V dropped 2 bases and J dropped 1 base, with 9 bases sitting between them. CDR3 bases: TGCGCCAGCAGCTTCGTGACAGCCCAAGAGACCCAGTACTTC. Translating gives CASSFVTAQETQYF. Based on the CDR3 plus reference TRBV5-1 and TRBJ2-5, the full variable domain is KAGVTQTPRYLIKTRGQQVTLSCSPISGHRSVSWYQQTPGQGLQFLFEYFSETQRNKGNFPGRFSGRQFSNSRSEMNVSTLELGDSALYLCASSFVTAQETQYFGPGTRLLVL.

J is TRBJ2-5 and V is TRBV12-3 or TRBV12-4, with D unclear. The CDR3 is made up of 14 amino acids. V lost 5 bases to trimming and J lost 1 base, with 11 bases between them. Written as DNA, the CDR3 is TGTGCCAGCAGTGCCCGGGCCACCCAAGAGACCCAGTACTTC. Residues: CASSARATQETQYF.

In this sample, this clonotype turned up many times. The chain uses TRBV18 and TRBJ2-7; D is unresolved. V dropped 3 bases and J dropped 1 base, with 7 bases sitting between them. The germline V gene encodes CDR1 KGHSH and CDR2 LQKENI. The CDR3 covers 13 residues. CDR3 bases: TGTGCCAGCTCACCGGCAAGTTCCTACGAGCAGTACTTC. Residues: CASSPASSYEQYF.

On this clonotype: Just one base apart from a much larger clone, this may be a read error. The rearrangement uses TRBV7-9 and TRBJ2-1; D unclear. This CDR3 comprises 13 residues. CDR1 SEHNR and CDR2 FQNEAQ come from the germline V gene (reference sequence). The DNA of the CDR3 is TGTGCCAGCAGTTCCGGTCACTACAAAGAGCAGTTCTTC. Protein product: CASSSGHYKEQFF. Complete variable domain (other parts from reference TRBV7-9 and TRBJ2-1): DTGVSQNPRHKITKRGQNVTFRCDPISEHNRLYWYRQTLGQGPEFLTYFQNEAQLEKSRLLSDRFSAERPKGSFSTLEIQRTEQGDSAMYLCASSSGHYKEQFFGPGTRLTVL.

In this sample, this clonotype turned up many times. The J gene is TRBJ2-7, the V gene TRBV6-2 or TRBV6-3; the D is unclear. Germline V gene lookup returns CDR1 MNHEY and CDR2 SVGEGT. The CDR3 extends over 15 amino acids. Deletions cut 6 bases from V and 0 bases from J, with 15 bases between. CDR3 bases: TGTGCCAGCAGCTACCGCGTCAGCACCTCCTACGAGCAGTACTTC. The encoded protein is CASSYRVSTSYEQYF.

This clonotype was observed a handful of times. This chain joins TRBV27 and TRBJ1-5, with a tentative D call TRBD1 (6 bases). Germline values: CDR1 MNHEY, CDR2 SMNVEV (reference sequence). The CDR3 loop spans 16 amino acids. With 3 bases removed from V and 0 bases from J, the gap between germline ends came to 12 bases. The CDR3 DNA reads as TGTGCCAGCAGTTTCAGGGGCACTTATAGCAATCAGCCCCAGCATTTT. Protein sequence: CASSFRGTYSNQPQHF.

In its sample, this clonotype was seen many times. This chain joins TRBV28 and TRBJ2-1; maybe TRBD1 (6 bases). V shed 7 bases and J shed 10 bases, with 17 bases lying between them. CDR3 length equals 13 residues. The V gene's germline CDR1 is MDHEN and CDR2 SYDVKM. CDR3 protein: CASKPPGVREQFF. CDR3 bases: TGTGCCAGCAAGCCACCAGGGGTACGGGAGCAGTTCTTC.

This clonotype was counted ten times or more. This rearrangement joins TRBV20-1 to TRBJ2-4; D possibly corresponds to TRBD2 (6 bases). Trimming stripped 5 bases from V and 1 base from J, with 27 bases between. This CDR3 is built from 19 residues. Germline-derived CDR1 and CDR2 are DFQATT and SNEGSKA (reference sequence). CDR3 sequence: CSALPLRDSGRRAKNIQYF. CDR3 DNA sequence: TGCAGTGCTCTTCCTCTCCGGGACTCAGGTCGTAGGGCCAAAAACATTCAGTACTTC.

CDR3 sequence reads: CASSQQGLSYEQYF. In nucleotides, the CDR3 is TGCGCCAGCAGCCAACAGGGGCTCTCCTACGAGCAGTACTTC. This sequence joins TRBV5-1 and TRBJ2-7; 7 nucleotides agree with TRBD1. The germline CDR1 and CDR2 sequences are SGHRS and YFSETQ. The CDR3 sequence is 14 residues long. V gave up 4 bases and J gave up 0 bases; unmatched junction bases: 4.

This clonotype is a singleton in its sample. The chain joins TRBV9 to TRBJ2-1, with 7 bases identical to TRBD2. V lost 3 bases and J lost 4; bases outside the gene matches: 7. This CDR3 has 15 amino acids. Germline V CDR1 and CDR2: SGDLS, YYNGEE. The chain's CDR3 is CASSGGGLLYNEQFF. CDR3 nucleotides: TGTGCCAGCAGCGGGGGGGGATTGTTGTACAATGAGCAGTTCTTC.

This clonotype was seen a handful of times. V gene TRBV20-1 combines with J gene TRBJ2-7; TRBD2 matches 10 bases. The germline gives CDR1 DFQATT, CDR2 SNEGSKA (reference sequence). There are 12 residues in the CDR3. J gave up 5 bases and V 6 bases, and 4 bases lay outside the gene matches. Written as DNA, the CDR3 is TGCAGTGCCCGTCTAGCGGGAGACGAGCAGTACTTC. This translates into CSARLAGDEQYF.

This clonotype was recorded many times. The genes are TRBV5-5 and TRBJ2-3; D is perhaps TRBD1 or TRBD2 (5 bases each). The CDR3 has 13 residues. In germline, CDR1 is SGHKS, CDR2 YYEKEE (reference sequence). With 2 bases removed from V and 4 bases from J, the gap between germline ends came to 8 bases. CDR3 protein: CASSFQGADTQYF. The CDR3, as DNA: TGTGCCAGCAGCTTCCAGGGAGCAGATACGCAGTATTTT.

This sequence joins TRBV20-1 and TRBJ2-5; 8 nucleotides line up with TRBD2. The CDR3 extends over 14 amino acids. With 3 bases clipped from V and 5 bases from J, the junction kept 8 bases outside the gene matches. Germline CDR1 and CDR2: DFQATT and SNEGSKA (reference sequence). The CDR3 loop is CSARAGRAVETQYF. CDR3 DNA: TGCAGTGCTAGGGCCGGGAGGGCCGTGGAGACCCAGTACTTC.

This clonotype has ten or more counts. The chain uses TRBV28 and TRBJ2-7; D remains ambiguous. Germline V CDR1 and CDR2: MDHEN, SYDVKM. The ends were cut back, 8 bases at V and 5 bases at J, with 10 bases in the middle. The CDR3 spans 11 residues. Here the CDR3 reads CASGRRDEQYF. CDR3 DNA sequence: TGTGCCAGCGGCAGAAGAGACGAGCAGTACTTC. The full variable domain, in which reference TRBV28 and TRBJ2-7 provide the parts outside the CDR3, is DVKVTQSSRYLVKRTGEKVFLECVQDMDHENMFWYRQDPGLGLRLIYFSYDVKMKEKGDIPEGYSVSREKKERFSLILESASTNQTSMYLCASGRRDEQYFGPGTRLTVT.

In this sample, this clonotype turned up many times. The CDR3, as DNA: TGTGCCAGCAGTGGGGAAGTGGAGCAGTACTTC. This codes for CASSGEVEQYF. The V and J genes are TRBV2 and TRBJ2-7, with D unclear. Germline CDR1 SNHLY, CDR2 FYNNEI. V was pared by 4 bases and J by 7 bases, with 8 bases between. The CDR3 sequence is 11 residues long.

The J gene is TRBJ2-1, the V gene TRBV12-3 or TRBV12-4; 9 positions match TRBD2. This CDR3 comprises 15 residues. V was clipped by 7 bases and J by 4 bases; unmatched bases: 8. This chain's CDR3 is CASTRSTSGYNEQFF. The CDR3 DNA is TGTGCCAGCACCCGGTCGACTAGCGGTTACAATGAGCAGTTCTTC.

For the CDR3, the DNA is TGTGCCAGCAGCCTTCGGACAGGGGGCGTATCTGGAAACACCATATATTTT. Protein sequence: CASSLRTGGVSGNTIYF. The chain joins TRBV7-9 to TRBJ1-3; 11 nucleotides line up with TRBD1. Germline-derived CDR1 and CDR2 are SEHNR and FQNEAQ (reference sequence). The CDR3 sequence is 17 residues long. Unmatched junction bases numbered 7, after V lost 5 bases and J lost 1 base.